This T cell receptor (beta chain) came from a study of T cell responses to AZD1222 COVID-19 vaccine. Study-wide context: Second-dose recipients at about 4 or about 12 weeks were treated as one pooled group.

General study findings and limits: AZD1222 recipients seropositive at baseline numbered only 6 or 7. Regions 160-218 and 743-854 dominated among vaccine-associated CD4 TCRs spanning spike. As reported, nearly half of all spike-specific TCRs target variant regions that are unmutated.

V shed 6 bases and J 4 bases; nucleotides not matched to a gene: 21. The CDR3 covers 20 residues. CDR1 and CDR2 from the germline V gene are SGHRS and YFSETQ. Only in-frame clones appear in the TCRdb table, and some are missing; sequencing was by immunoSEQ multiplex PCR. Found here are some 120,000 clones, around nine tenths of them singletons; the top ten hold approximately 12%. Details on this clone: Its matching antigen is unknown.

This receptor was obtained from an adult in good health. The material was peripheral blood, obtained on day 0 of AZD1222 vaccination. The chain combines TRBV5-1 with TRBJ2-2; 10 nucleotides line up with TRBD2. The CDR3 coding sequence is TGCGCCAGCACTATAGCGGGAGGCTACACACTCGATAAGGTCACCGGGGAGCTGTTTTTT. It codes for CASTIAGGYTLDKVTGELFF. The full variable domain, rest sourced from reference TRBV5-1 and TRBJ2-2, is KAGVTQTPRYLIKTRGQQVTLSCSPISGHRSVSWYQQTPGQGLQFLFEYFSETQRNKGNFPGRFSGRQFSNSRSEMNVSTLELGDSALYLCASTIAGGYTLDKVTGELFFGEGSRLTVL.